One sample yielded the 10 T cell receptor beta chains listed below, sequenced in a study of blood T cells in healthy people across ages. Through a sample-barcoded 5' primer and a J-beta primer mix, a second PCR was run for roughly 7 to 11 cycles. TCRdb used MiXCR to reprocess the 5' RACE reads, holding one entry per CDR3 protein. The sample shows 1,800,000 or so distinct CDR3 sequences, 39% of them seen only once. Material: blood. The source of these receptors is a human donor in good health.

On this clonotype itself: Given a much more abundant clone one base away, this may be a read error. The V and J genes are TRBV20-1 and TRBJ1-6; maybe TRBD1 (6 bases). The CDR3 length is 13 residues. Germline-derived CDR1 and CDR2 are DFQATT and SNEGSKA (reference sequence). The V and J ends lost 6 bases and 11 bases respectively, with 17 bases between them. The CDR3 sequence: CSARTGINPPLHF. The CDR3, as DNA: TGCAGTGCCAGAACAGGGATCAATCCACCCCTCCACTTT.

This clonotype was observed a handful of times. This chain joins TRBV28 and TRBJ2-3; D possibly matches TRBD1 or TRBD2 (5 bases each). The CDR3 sequence is 15 residues long. V was trimmed by 5 bases and J by 5 bases, leaving 17 bases between them. Germline V gives CDR1 MDHEN, CDR2 SYDVKM. DNA for the CDR3: TGTGCCAGCAGTCCCCGGGGCAGGGAAGGAGATACGCAGTATTTT. It is translated as CASSPRGREGDTQYF.

The chain couples TRBV5-6 to TRBJ1-4, with 7 bases that match TRBD1. Losses at the gene ends were 3 bases for V and 10 bases for J; bases not matched to a gene: 9. Germline CDR1 is SGHDT and CDR2 is YYEEEE. CDR3 size: 14 residues. This CDR3 is CASSYRQGSGKLFF. For the CDR3, the DNA is TGTGCCAGCAGCTACCGACAGGGATCTGGAAAACTGTTTTTT.

This clonotype was recorded a few times. V usage is TRBV15 and J usage is TRBJ2-1; possibly TRBD2 for D (5 bases). The germline gives CDR1 LNHNV, CDR2 YYDKDF (reference sequence). Trimming took 3 bases from V and 5 from J, leaving 14 bases between them. The CDR3 consists of 15 residues. The CDR3, as DNA: TGTGCCACCAGCAGCGCAGGACGGGGTAACAATGAGCAGTTCTTC. Translation gives CATSSAGRGNNEQFF.

This clonotype was seen a few times. This chain links TRBV20-1 with TRBJ2-4; 7 nucleotides agree with TRBD2. The better agreement between TRBJ2-7 and the DNA end casts doubt on the J call. This CDR3 contains 12 residues. Per germline, CDR1 DFQATT and CDR2 SNEGSKA (reference sequence). As DNA, the CDR3 is TGCAGTGCCCCGAGGGGAGGGTACGAGCAGTACTTC. Translating gives CSAPRGGYEQYF.

The gene calls are TRBV7-2 and TRBJ2-3; D might be TRBD1 (5 bases). Per the germline V gene, CDR1 is SGHTA and CDR2 is FQGNSA. The CDR3 totals 12 residues. Trimming left V 5 bases short and J 5 bases short, with 8 bases between. The CDR3 spells CASSATVDTQYF. CDR3 DNA sequence: TGTGCCAGCAGCGCGACAGTAGATACGCAGTATTTT.

The V call is TRBV2, the J call TRBJ1-2; D might be TRBD1 (5 bases). Germline lookup yields CDR1 SNHLY and CDR2 FYNNEI. CDR3 length: 14 amino acids. Trimming pared 2 bases from V and 8 bases from J, leaving 15 bases between. CDR3 residues: CASSERGAGGGYTF. In DNA form, the CDR3 reads TGTGCCAGCAGTGAACGGGGCGCGGGAGGAGGCTACACCTTC.

This clonotype appeared a few times. V usage is TRBV7-6 and J usage is TRBJ2-1; no definite D call. V was shortened by 1 base and J by 7 bases, with 14 bases between the two germline ends. Germline V gene sequence: CDR1 SGHVS, CDR2 FNYEAQ. The length of the CDR3 is 15 residues. The CDR3 bases are TGTGCCAGCAGCTTAGTCCTCCAAGGGATGAATGAGCAGTTCTTC. The encoded protein is CASSLVLQGMNEQFF.

V and J are TRBV27 and TRBJ2-3, with 8 bases identical to TRBD1. V trimming: 3 bases; J trimming: 0 bases; junction bases outside the gene matches: 2. The length of the CDR3 is 15 residues. CDR1 and CDR2 (germline): MNHEY, SMNVEV (reference sequence). The CDR3 bases are TGTGCCAGCAGTTTTCAGGGGGCAAGCACAGATACGCAGTATTTT. As protein: CASSFQGASTDTQYF.

This rearrangement joins TRBV4-1 to TRBJ2-3; the D gene is possibly TRBD2 (6 bases). CDR3 length: 16 amino acids. The V end lost 3 bases, the J end lost 2 bases, and 15 bases lay between the germline ends. In germline, CDR1 is MGHRA, CDR2 YSYEKL. The CDR3 nucleotides read TGCGCCAGCAGCCATCGTCCAGGGCGGGACACAGATACGCAGTATTTT. It codes for CASSHRPGRDTDTQYF.